This T cell receptor (beta chain) emerged from a study of beta chain features in type 1 diabetes. General study points: Fewer junction insertions and more nucleotide deletions appeared in type 1 diabetes patients. Sequencing used cDNA, and cells with high TCR expression could therefore be over-represented. Patients with Type 1 diabetes showed moderately but significantly shorter TCRB CDR3s in all four CD4+ subsets.

About this clone itself: What it binds is unknown.

Sequenced material consisted of expressed TCRB transcripts (all of the isolated RNA was reverse transcribed). Repertoires were generated with immunoSEQ multiplex PCR, while TCRdb's copy carries only in-frame clones and drops some. The table lists around 170,000 clones, about 9.8% of them singletons. The CDR3 runs to 13 residues. Trimming removed 2 bases at V and 2 bases at J, with 7 bases between. Germline V CDR1 and CDR2: KGHSH, LQKENI. The sequence was obtained from a woman aged 18-35 years in good health. V gene TRBV18 combines with J gene TRBJ2-7; D not resolved. Material: central memory CD4+ T cells from blood. The CDR3 spells CASSPGRTYEQYF. The CDR3 DNA follows: TGTGCCAGCTCACCAGGGCGAACCTACGAGCAGTACTTC.